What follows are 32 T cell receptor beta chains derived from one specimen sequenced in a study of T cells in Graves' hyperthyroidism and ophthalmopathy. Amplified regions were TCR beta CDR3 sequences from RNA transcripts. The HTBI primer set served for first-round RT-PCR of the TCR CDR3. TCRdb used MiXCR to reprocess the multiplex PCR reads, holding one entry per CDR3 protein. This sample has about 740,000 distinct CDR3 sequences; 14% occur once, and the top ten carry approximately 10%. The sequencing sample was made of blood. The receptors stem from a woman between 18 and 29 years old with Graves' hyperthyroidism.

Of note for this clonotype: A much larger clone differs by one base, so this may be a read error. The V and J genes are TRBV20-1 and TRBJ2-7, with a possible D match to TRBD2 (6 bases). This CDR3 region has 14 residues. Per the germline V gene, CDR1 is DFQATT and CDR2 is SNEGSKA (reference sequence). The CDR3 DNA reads TGCAGTGCTCTTAGCGGAACCACCGCCTACGAGCGGTACTTC. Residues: CSALSGTTAYERYF.

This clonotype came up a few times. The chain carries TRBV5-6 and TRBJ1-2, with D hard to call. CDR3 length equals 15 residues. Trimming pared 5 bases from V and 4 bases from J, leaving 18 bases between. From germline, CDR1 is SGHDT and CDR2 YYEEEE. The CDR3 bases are TGTGCCAGCAGATCAACGCCCGGATGGGCCTATGGCTACACCTTC. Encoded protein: CASRSTPGWAYGYTF.

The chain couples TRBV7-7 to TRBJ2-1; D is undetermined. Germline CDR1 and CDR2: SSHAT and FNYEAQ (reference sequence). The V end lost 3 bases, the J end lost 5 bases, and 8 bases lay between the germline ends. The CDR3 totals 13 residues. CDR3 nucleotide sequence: TGTGCCAGCAGCTTCCGCGCTAACAATGAGCAGTTCTTC. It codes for CASSFRANNEQFF. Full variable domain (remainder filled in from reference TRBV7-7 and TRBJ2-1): GAGVSQSPRYKVTKRGQDVTLRCDPISSHATLYWYQQALGQGPEFLTYFNYEAQPDKSGLPSDRFSAERPEGSISTLTIQRTEQRDSAMYRCASSFRANNEQFFGPGTRLTVL.

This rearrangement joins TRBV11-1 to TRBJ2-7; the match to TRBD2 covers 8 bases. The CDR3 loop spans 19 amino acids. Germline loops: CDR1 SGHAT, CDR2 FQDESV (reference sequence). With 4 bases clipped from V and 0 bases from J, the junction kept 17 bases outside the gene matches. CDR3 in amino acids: CASSSRLANHWPYSYEQYF. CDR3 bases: TGTGCCAGCAGCTCCCGACTAGCGAACCATTGGCCCTACTCCTACGAGCAGTACTTC.

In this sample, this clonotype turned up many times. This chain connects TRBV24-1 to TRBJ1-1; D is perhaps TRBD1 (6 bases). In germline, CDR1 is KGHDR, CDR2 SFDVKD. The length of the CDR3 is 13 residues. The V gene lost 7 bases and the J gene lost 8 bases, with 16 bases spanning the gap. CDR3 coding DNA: TGTGCCACCAGCCCTCGGGGGGGGGCGGAAGCTTTCTTT. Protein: CATSPRGGAEAFF.

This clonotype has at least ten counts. The CDR3 loop is CASSWTSGGNEQFF. The DNA for the CDR3 is TGCGCCAGCAGCTGGACTAGCGGAGGCAATGAGCAGTTCTTC. The J gene is TRBJ2-1, the V gene TRBV5-1; TRBD2 agrees at 10 bases. V was pared by 3 bases and J by 6 bases, with 3 bases of the junction left unmatched. Germline assignment: CDR1 SGHRS and CDR2 YFSETQ. The CDR3 sequence is 14 residues long.

The CDR3 DNA sequence: TGTGCCAGCAGCTTAGCAGGGGCGGATCAGCCCCAGCATTTT. Its translation is CASSLAGADQPQHF. The J gene is TRBJ1-5, the V gene TRBV7-2; possible D gene TRBD1, 5 bases. The CDR3 runs to 14 residues. In germline, CDR1 is SGHTA, CDR2 FQGNSA. V dropped 0 bases and J dropped 5 bases, with 8 bases sitting between them.

CDR3 sequence reads: CASGLTGHIYEQYF. DNA of the CDR3: TGTGCTAGTGGTTTGACTGGACATATCTACGAGCAGTACTTC. This chain joins TRBV12-5 and TRBJ2-7, with a tentative D call TRBD1 (5 bases). There are 14 residues in the CDR3. Germline V gene data show CDR1 as LGHNT and CDR2 as FRNRAP. The V end lost 2 bases, the J end lost 3 bases, and 11 bases lay between the germline ends. Combining the CDR3 with reference TRBV12-5 and TRBJ2-7 gives the whole variable domain DARVTQTPRHKVTEMGQEVTMRCQPILGHNTVFWYRQTMMQGLELLAYFRNRAPLDDSGMPKDRFSAEMPDATLATLKIQPSEPRDSAVYFCASGLTGHIYEQYFGPGTRLTVT.

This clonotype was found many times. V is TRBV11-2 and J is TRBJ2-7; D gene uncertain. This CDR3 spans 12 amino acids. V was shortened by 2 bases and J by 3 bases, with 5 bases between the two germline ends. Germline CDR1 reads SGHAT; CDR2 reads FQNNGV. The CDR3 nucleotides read TGTGCCAGCAGCTTACGTCTCTACGAGCAGTACTTC. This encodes CASSLRLYEQYF.

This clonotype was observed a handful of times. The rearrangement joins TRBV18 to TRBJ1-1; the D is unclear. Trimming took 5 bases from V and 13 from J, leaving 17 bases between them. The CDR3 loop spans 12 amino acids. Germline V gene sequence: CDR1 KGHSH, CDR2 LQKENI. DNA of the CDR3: TGTGCCAGCTCATTTGACACGTCCCAGAGTTTCTTT. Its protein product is CASSFDTSQSFF.

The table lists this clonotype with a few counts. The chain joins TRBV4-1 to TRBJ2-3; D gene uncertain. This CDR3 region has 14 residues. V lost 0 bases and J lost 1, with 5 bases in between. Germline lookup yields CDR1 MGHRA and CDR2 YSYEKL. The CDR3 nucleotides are TGCGCCAGCAGCCAAGATGGACGCACAGATACGCAGTATTTT. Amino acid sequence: CASSQDGRTDTQYF.

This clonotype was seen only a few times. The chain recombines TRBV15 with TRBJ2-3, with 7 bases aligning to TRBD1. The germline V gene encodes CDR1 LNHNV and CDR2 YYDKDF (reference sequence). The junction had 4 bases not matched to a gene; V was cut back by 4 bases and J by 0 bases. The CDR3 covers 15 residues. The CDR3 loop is CATSKGGWSTDTQYF. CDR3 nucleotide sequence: TGTGCCACCAGCAAAGGGGGCTGGAGCACAGATACGCAGTATTTT.

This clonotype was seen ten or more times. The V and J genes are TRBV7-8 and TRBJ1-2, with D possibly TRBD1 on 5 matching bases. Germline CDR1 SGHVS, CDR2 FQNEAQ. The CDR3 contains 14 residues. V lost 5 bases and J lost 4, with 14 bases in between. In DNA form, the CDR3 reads TGTGCCAGCAGCCATTCAGGGCAGATCTATGGCTACACCTTC. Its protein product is CASSHSGQIYGYTF.

CDR3 residues: CASRPSSTVNTIYF. In DNA form, the CDR3 reads TGTGCCAGCAGGCCCTCGAGTACTGTAAACACCATATATTTT. The chain links TRBV12-3 or TRBV12-4 to TRBJ1-3; no clear D. This CDR3 has 14 amino acids. V shed 6 bases and J shed 6 bases, with 15 bases lying between them.

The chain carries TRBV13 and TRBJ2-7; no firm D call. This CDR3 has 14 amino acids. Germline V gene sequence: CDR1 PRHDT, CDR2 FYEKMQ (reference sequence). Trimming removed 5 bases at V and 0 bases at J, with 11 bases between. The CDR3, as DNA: TGTGCCAGCAGCCTACCCCGTCTCTCCTACGAGCAGTACTTC. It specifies CASSLPRLSYEQYF.

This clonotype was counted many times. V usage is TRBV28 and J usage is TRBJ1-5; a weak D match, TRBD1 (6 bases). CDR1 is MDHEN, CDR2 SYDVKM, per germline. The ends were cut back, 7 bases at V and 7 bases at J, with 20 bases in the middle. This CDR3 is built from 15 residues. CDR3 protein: CASTYLLGGWQPQHF. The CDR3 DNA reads TGTGCCAGCACATATTTGTTGGGGGGCTGGCAGCCCCAGCATTTT.

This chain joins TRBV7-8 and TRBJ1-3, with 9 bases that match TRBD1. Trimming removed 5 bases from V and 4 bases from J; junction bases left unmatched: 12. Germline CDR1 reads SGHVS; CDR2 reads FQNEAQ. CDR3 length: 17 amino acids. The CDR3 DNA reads TGTGCCAGCAGCCGATACCTCTCGGACAGGGGCGGAAACACCATATATTTT. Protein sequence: CASSRYLSDRGGNTIYF.

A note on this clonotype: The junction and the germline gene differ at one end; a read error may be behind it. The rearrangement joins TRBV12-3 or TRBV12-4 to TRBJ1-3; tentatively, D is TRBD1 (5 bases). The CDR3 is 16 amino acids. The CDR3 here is CASSKGRTYSGSTIYF. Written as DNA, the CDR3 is TGTGCCAGCAGTAAGGGGAGGACATACTCTGGAAGCACCATATATTTT.

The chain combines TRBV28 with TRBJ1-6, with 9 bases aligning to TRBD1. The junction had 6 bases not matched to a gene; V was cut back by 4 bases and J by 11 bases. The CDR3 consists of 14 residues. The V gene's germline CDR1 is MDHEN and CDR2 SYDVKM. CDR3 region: CASSSGTGYPPLHF. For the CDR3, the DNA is TGTGCCAGCAGTTCCGGGACAGGGTATCCACCCCTCCACTTT.

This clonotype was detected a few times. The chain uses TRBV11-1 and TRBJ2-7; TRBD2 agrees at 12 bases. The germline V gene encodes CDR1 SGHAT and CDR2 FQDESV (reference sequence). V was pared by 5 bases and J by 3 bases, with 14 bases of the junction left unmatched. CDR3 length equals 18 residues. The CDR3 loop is CASSPQASGRARLYEQYF. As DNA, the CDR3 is TGTGCCAGCAGCCCCCAAGCTAGCGGGAGGGCCCGACTCTACGAGCAGTACTTC.

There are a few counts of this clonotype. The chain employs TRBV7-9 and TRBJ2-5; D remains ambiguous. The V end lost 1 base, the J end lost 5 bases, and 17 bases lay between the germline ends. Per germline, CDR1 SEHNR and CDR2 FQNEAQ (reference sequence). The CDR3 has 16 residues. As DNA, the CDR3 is TGTGCCAGCAGCTTAGGGTTGACGGTCTCTTGGGAGACCCAGTACTTC. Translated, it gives CASSLGLTVSWETQYF.

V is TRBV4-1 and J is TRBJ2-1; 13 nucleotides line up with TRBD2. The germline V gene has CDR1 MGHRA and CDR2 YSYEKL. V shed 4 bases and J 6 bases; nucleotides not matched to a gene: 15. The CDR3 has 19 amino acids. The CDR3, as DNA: TGCGCCAGCAGCCCAGTAATAACTAGCGGGAGGGCCGGGAGCAATGAGCAGTTCTTC. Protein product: CASSPVITSGRAGSNEQFF.

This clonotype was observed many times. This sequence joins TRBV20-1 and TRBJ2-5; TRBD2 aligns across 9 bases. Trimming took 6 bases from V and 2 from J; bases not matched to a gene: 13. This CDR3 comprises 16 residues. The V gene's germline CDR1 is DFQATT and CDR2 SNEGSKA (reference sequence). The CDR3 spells CSAQSPSGRWQETQYF. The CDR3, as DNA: TGCAGTGCCCAAAGTCCCAGCGGGAGGTGGCAAGAGACCCAGTACTTC.

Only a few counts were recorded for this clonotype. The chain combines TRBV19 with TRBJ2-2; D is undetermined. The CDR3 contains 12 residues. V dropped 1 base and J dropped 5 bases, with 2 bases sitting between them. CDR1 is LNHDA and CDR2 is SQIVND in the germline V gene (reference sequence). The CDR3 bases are TGTGCCAGTAGTATAGGTACCGGGGAGCTGTTTTTT. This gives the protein CASSIGTGELFF.

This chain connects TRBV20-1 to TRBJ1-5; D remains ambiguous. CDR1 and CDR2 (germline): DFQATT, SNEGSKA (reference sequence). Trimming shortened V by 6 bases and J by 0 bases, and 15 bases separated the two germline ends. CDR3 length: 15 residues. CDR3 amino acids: CSAQELANSNQPQHF. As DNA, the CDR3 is TGCAGTGCCCAAGAGTTGGCTAATAGCAATCAGCCCCAGCATTTT.

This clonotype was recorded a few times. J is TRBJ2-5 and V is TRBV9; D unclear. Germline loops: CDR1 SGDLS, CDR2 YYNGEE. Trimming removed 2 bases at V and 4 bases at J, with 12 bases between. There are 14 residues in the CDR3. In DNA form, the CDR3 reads TGTGCCAGCAGCGTCCAACAAGGGCGAGAGACCCAGTACTTC. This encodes CASSVQQGRETQYF.

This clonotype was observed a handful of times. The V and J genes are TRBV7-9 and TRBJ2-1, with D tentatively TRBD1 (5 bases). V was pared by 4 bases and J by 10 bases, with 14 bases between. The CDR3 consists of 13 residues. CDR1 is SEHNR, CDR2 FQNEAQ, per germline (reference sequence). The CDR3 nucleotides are TGTGCCAGCAGCTCAGACAGTGCATTCGAGCAGTTCTTC. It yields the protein CASSSDSAFEQFF.

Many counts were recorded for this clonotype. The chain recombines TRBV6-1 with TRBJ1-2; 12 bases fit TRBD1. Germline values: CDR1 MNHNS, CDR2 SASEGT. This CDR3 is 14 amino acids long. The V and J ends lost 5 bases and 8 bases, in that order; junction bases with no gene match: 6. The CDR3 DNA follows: TGTGCCAGCAGTCGGGACAGGGGGCAGGAGGGCTACACCTTC. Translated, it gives CASSRDRGQEGYTF.

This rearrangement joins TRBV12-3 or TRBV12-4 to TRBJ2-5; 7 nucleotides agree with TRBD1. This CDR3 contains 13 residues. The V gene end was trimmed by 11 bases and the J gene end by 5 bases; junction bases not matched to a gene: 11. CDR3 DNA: TGTGCCGGCACAAAACAGGGGAGCGAGACCCAGTACTTC. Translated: CAGTKQGSETQYF.

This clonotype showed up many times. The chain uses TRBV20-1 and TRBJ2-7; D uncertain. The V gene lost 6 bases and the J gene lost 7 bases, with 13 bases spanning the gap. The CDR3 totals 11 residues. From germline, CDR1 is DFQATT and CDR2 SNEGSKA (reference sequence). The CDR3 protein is CSAPFGWEQYF. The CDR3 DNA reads TGCAGTGCCCCATTTGGTTGGGAGCAGTACTTC.

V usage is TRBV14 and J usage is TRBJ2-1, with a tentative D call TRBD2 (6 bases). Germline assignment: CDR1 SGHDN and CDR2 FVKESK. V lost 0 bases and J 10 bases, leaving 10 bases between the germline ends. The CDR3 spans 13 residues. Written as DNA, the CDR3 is TGTGCCAGCAGCCAAGATCGGGGGAGAGAGCAGTTCTTC. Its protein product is CASSQDRGREQFF.

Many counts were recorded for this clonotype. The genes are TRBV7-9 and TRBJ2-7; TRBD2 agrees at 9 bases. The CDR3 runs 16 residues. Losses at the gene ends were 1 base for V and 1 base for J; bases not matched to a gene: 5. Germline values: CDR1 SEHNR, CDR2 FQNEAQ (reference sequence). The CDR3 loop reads CASSLVGLASSYEQYF. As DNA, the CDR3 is TGTGCCAGCAGCTTAGTAGGACTAGCGAGTTCCTACGAGCAGTACTTC.